The rows below give T cell receptor beta chains drawn from one sample of a study of shared clonotypes between healthy human individuals. Repertoires were generated with immunoSEQ multiplex PCR, while TCRdb's copy carries only in-frame clones and drops some. The table shows some 690,000 clones, with less than 95% occurring only once. Sequences were obtained from memory CD8+ T cells from PBMCs. These receptors were taken from a man aged 18 to 35 in good health. Some clones in this sample may be carry-over from other donors' samples. Both conserved end residues are part of each CDR3. The D gene is left open where the match is weak. Expanded clones get a size class; other rows say once, few or many, or leave the size out.

J gene	V gene	clone size	D gene	CDR3 protein	CDR3 DNA
TRBJ2-1	TRBV10-3	few	TRBD2	CAISESMAGGFNEQFF	TGTGCCATCAGTGAGTCGATGGCGGGAGGATTTAATGAGCAGTTCTTC
TRBJ2-7	TRBV4-1	.	.	CASSQAGTLSYEQYF	TGCGCCAGCAGCCAAGCCGGGACCCTCTCCTACGAGCAGTACTTC
TRBJ2-7	TRBV7-9	.	TRBD2	CASSLGLAGPYEQYF	TGTGCCAGCAGCTTAGGACTAGCGGGGCCCTACGAGCAGTACTTC
TRBJ2-7	TRBV27	.	TRBD1	CASSLNRGITPYEQYF	TGTGCCAGCAGTTTAAACAGGGGAATTACTCCCTACGAGCAGTACTTC
TRBJ2-5	TRBV28	.	.	CASSFVGGRETQYF	TGTGCCAGCAGTTTCGTCGGGGGAAGAGAGACCCAGTACTTC
TRBJ2-2	TRBV4-1	.	.	CASSQVSIEQRNTGELFF	TGCGCCAGCAGCCAAGTCTCGATTGAGCAAAGAAACACCGGGGAGCTGTTTTTT
TRBJ2-3	TRBV9	.	TRBD2	CASSVERSGRRTDTQYF	TGTGCCAGCAGCGTAGAGCGTAGCGGGAGGAGGACAGATACGCAGTATTTT
TRBJ2-3	TRBV7-6	.	TRBD2	CASSLGTSGTDTQYF	TGTGCCAGCAGCTTAGGGACTAGCGGAACAGATACGCAGTATTTT
TRBJ1-4	TRBV4-2	.	.	CASSRRDATNEKLFF	TGTGCCAGCAGCCGCCGGGATGCAACTAATGAAAAACTGTTTTTT
TRBJ2-1	TRBV5-6	once	TRBD1	CASKQGSSYNEQFF	TGTGCCAGCAAACAGGGGAGCTCCTACAATGAGCAGTTCTTC
TRBJ1-1	TRBV6-5	.	TRBD1	CASSHPRGPNTEAFF	TGTGCCAGCAGTCACCCGAGGGGGCCGAACACTGAAGCTTTCTTT
TRBJ2-7	TRBV6-5	.	TRBD1	CASTPNTGAYEQYF	TGTGCCAGCACACCCAATACAGGGGCCTACGAGCAGTACTTC
TRBJ2-7	TRBV27	.	.	CASSFRASYVYEQYF	TGTGCCAGCAGTTTTAGGGCTAGCTACGTCTACGAGCAGTACTTC
TRBJ1-3	TRBV11-2	.	.	CASSPGFVRQLTGNTIYF	TGTGCCAGCAGCCCGGGGTTTGTTAGACAGCTTACCGGAAACACCATATATTTT
TRBJ1-6	TRBV29-1	.	TRBD1	CSVGDSPRGSPLHF	TGCAGCGTTGGGGACAGCCCACGGGGTTCACCCCTCCACTTT
TRBJ2-7	TRBV19	.	.	CASSRGRGESYEQYF	TGTGCCAGTAGTAGGGGCAGGGGGGAATCCTACGAGCAGTACTTC
TRBJ2-5	TRBV4-2	.	TRBD1	CASSHLPRTGHETQYF	TGTGCCAGCAGCCACCTCCCCCGGACAGGTCACGAGACCCAGTACTTC
TRBJ1-1	TRBV5-1	.	.	CASSPARDGEAFF	TGCGCCAGCAGCCCCGCCAGGGATGGGGAAGCTTTCTTT
TRBJ2-2	TRBV9	.	TRBD2	CASSGLAGGSTGELFF	TGTGCCAGCAGTGGACTAGCGGGAGGTTCCACCGGGGAGCTGTTTTTT
TRBJ2-7	TRBV7-8	.	.	CASSHTRLIPYEQYF	TGTGCCAGCAGCCACACCCGGCTGATTCCCTACGAGCAGTACTTC
TRBJ2-7	TRBV5-5	.	TRBD1	CASSKDRALEQYF	TGTGCCAGCAGCAAGGACAGGGCCCTCGAGCAGTACTTC
TRBJ2-7	TRBV7-2	.	.	CASSLYGDSEGYF	TGTGCCAGCAGCTTATACGGGGACTCGGAGGGGTACTTC